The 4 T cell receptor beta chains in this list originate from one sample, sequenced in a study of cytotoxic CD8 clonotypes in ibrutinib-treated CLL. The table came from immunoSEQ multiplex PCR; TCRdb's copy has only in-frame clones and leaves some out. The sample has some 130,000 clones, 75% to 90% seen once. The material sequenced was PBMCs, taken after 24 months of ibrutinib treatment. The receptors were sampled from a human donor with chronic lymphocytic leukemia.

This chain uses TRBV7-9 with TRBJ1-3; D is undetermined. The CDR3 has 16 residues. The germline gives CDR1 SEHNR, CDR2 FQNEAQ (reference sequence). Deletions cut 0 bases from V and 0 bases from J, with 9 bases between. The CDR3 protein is CASSLALGYSGNTIYF. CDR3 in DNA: TGTGCCAGCAGCTTAGCGCTCGGGTACTCTGGAAACACCATATATTTT. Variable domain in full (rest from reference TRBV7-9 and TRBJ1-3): DTGVSQNPRHKITKRGQNVTFRCDPISEHNRLYWYRQTLGQGPEFLTYFQNEAQLEKSRLLSDRFSAERPKGSFSTLEIQRTEQGDSAMYLCASSLALGYSGNTIYFGEGSWLTVV.

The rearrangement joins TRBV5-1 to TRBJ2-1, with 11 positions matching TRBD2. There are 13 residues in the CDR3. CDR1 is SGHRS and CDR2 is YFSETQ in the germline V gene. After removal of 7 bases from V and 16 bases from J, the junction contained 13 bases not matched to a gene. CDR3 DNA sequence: TGCGCCAGCGAACTAGCGGGAGCCCCGGGTGTCTTCTTC. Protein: CASELAGAPGVFF.

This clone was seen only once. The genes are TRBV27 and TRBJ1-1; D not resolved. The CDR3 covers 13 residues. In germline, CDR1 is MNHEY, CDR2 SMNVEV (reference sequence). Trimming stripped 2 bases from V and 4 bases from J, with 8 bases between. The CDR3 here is CASSLRGRTEAFF. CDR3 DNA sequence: TGTGCCAGCAGTTTACGGGGTCGCACTGAAGCTTTCTTT.

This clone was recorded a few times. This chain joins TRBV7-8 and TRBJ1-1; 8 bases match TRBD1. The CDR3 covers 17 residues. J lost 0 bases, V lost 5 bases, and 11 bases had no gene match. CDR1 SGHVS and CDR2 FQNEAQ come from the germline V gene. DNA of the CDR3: TGTGCCAGCAGCACCGGACAGGGTGTTAACTTGAACACTGAAGCTTTCTTT. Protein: CASSTGQGVNLNTEAFF.